The clone carrying this TCR beta chain was counted ten times or more. The antigen remains undetermined. This entry is derived from a study of CD8 T cells in ankylosing spondylitis. One entry per CDR3 protein, called by TCRdb with MiXCR from the 5' RACE reads. This repertoire shows 200,000 or so distinct CDR3 sequences, around a sixth found once; its top ten account for 4.3%. Notes on the study in general: As reported, disease-linked clones showed significant enrichment in matched ankylosing spondylitis synovial fluid. Certain motif variants had earlier been reported in reactive arthritis synovial fluid and blood.

The CDR3 is 15 residues long. Per germline, CDR1 MNHEY and CDR2 SMNVEV (reference sequence). The ends were cut back, 4 bases at V and 3 bases at J, with 13 bases in the middle. This sequence joins TRBV27 and TRBJ1-5; the D is unclear. The clonotype originates from a male donor between 5 and 29 years old with ankylosing spondylitis or in good health (not recorded which). Material for sequencing was blood, either unsorted or a sorted T cell fraction (not recorded which). This CDR3 reads CASSSRPYANQPQHF. CDR3 coding DNA: TGTGCCAGCAGTTCTCGGCCCTACGCCAATCAGCCCCAGCATTTT.